This T cell receptor (beta chain) was sequenced in a study of regulatory and conventional T cells in breast cancer. TCRdb independently ran MiXCR on the PCR reads; one entry per CDR3 protein. The sample lists more than 15,000 distinct CDR3 sequences, around a third occurring once. This clonotype was counted only a few times. Trimming shortened V by 6 bases and J by 2 bases, and 6 bases separated the two germline ends. Germline V gene lookup returns CDR1 ENHRY and CDR2 SYGVKD. The CDR3 sequence is 12 residues long. The chain joins TRBV10-3 to TRBJ2-3; no firm D call. The source is a female donor in good health. Material: conventional T cells from blood. The CDR3 region is CAIRGPTDTQYF. The DNA for the CDR3 is TGTGCCATCAGAGGCCCCACAGATACGCAGTATTTT.